This passage covers 28 T cell receptor beta chains from one sample sequenced in a study of cytomegalovirus exposure and HLA in healthy donors. The study ran its PCR with 60 Vbeta and 13 Jbeta primers. The repertoire was sequenced with immunoSEQ multiplex PCR; TCRdb's copy has only in-frame clones and lacks some. The sample lists tens of thousands of clones; roughly two thirds were seen once. The specimen was PBMCs. All receptors come from a man between 45 and 60 years old in good health and CMV-seronegative.

This clone has just a few counts. This chain links TRBV19 with TRBJ1-1; no firm D call. This CDR3 has 16 amino acids. V shed 4 bases and J shed 0 bases, with 15 bases lying between them. The germline V gene has CDR1 LNHDA and CDR2 SQIVND (reference sequence). CDR3: CASSNPVKPMNTEAFF. CDR3 bases: TGTGCCAGTAGTAATCCTGTCAAACCTATGAACACTGAAGCTTTCTTT.

This clone was detected only a few times. The V call is TRBV6-6, the J call TRBJ1-2; TRBD1 matches 7 bases. After removal of 6 bases from V and 5 bases from J, the junction contained 6 bases not matched to a gene. Germline CDR1 and CDR2: MNHNY and SVGAGI (reference sequence). CDR3 length: 13 amino acids. CDR3 loop: CASRPDRAYGYTF. As DNA, the CDR3 is TGTGCCAGCAGGCCTGACAGGGCTTATGGCTACACCTTC.

The CDR3 DNA reads as TGTGCCAGTATCCAGGGCCGCCTTAACTATGGCTACACCTTC. Protein sequence: CASIQGRLNYGYTF. The V and J genes are TRBV19 and TRBJ1-2, with a tentative D call TRBD1 (5 bases). The germline CDR1 and CDR2 sequences are LNHDA and SQIVND (reference sequence). V lost 7 bases and J lost 1, with 13 bases in between. The CDR3 runs 14 residues. Based on the CDR3 plus reference TRBV19 and TRBJ1-2, the full variable domain is DGGITQSPKYLFRKEGQNVTLSCEQNLNHDAMYWYRQDPGQGLRLIYYSQIVNDFQKGDIAEGYSVSREKKESFPLTVTSAQKNPTAFYLCASIQGRLNYGYTFGSGTRLTVV.

This chain connects TRBV5-6 to TRBJ2-1; D is unclear. Deletions cut 3 bases from V and 5 bases from J, with 6 bases between. Germline CDR1 reads SGHDT; CDR2 reads YYEEEE. The CDR3 is 12 residues long. The CDR3 DNA reads as TGTGCCAGCAGCTCACAGAACAATGAGCAGTTCTTC. This encodes CASSSQNNEQFF.

In its sample, this clone was seen once. The V and J genes are TRBV5-1 and TRBJ2-7, with D possibly TRBD1 on 7 matching bases. CDR1 is SGHRS and CDR2 is YFSETQ in the germline V gene. The CDR3 covers 17 residues. The V gene lost 4 bases and the J gene lost 6 bases, with 26 bases spanning the gap. The DNA for the CDR3 is TGCGCCAGCAGCGGGAGGTTCTCCACAGGGGTCTCTGCCGAGCAGTACTTC. Translation gives CASSGRFSTGVSAEQYF. Filled out from reference TRBV5-1 and TRBJ2-7, the complete variable domain reads KAGVTQTPRYLIKTRGQQVTLSCSPISGHRSVSWYQQTPGQGLQFLFEYFSETQRNKGNFPGRFSGRQFSNSRSEMNVSTLELGDSALYLCASSGRFSTGVSAEQYFGPGTRLTVT.

CDR3 sequence: CASSFQGHGEQFF. CDR3 DNA sequence: TGTGCCAGCAGCTTCCAGGGGCATGGTGAGCAGTTCTTC. The chain combines TRBV7-9 with TRBJ2-1; D perhaps matches TRBD1 (6 bases). The V end was cut by 3 bases, the J end by 9 bases, with 12 bases between. The CDR3 totals 13 residues. In germline, CDR1 is SEHNR, CDR2 FQNEAQ (reference sequence).

The gene calls are TRBV14 and TRBJ2-5, with D hard to call. The V gene lost 4 bases and the J gene lost 5 bases, with 11 bases spanning the gap. Germline V CDR1 and CDR2: SGHDN, FVKESK. The CDR3 length is 13 residues. The CDR3, as DNA: TGTGCCAGCAGCCCGGGTGCGTGGGAGACCCAGTACTTC. It encodes CASSPGAWETQYF.

The chain joins TRBV19 to TRBJ2-3; possibly TRBD2 for D (6 bases). From germline, CDR1 is LNHDA and CDR2 SQIVND (reference sequence). The germline V and J ends were trimmed by 5 bases and 2 bases, with 11 bases remaining between them. There are 14 residues in the CDR3. CDR3: CASSGTLPTDTQYF. CDR3 in DNA: TGTGCCAGTAGTGGGACTTTACCCACAGATACGCAGTATTTT.

This clone has a single count. The rearrangement uses TRBV6-1 and TRBJ1-5, with D possibly being TRBD1 (5 bases). Germline V gene data show CDR1 as MNHNS and CDR2 as SASEGT. This CDR3 contains 15 residues. Trimming took 3 bases from V and 3 from J, leaving 12 bases between them. CDR3 bases: TGTGCCAGCAGTGATCGCAGGGCCTCCAATCAGCCCCAGCATTTT. The encoded protein is CASSDRRASNQPQHF.

This chain joins TRBV13 and TRBJ2-7; 10 bases fit TRBD1. Per the germline V gene, CDR1 is PRHDT and CDR2 is FYEKMQ (reference sequence). The CDR3 totals 16 residues. The junction had 11 bases not matched to a gene; V was cut back by 5 bases and J by 4 bases. CDR3 in amino acids: CASSLSGQGIVYEQYF. CDR3 sequence (DNA): TGTGCCAGCAGCCTATCGGGACAGGGGATCGTTTACGAGCAGTACTTC.

The V call is TRBV27, the J call TRBJ2-2; D might be TRBD1 (6 bases). V was shortened by 6 bases and J by 8 bases, with 10 bases between the two germline ends. Germline V gives CDR1 MNHEY, CDR2 SMNVEV (reference sequence). The CDR3 consists of 12 residues. The CDR3, as DNA: TGTGCCAGCAGCTGGGGGCGGGGGGAGCTGTTTTTT. It specifies CASSWGRGELFF.

The chain carries TRBV7-9 and TRBJ1-1; D may be TRBD1 (6 bases). CDR1 is SEHNR and CDR2 is FQNEAQ in the germline V gene (reference sequence). The CDR3 covers 14 residues. With 1 base removed from V and 6 bases from J, the gap between germline ends came to 12 bases. CDR3 residues: CASSLVKAGAEAFF. CDR3 sequence (DNA): TGTGCCAGCAGCTTAGTCAAGGCAGGGGCTGAAGCTTTCTTT. Complete variable domain (other parts from reference TRBV7-9 and TRBJ1-1): DTGVSQNPRHKITKRGQNVTFRCDPISEHNRLYWYRQTLGQGPEFLTYFQNEAQLEKSRLLSDRFSAERPKGSFSTLEIQRTEQGDSAMYLCASSLVKAGAEAFFGQGTRLTVV.

The rearrangement links TRBV7-9 to TRBJ2-7; tentative D call: TRBD1 (6 bases). Trimming removed 4 bases from V and 3 bases from J, with 16 bases in between. This CDR3 is built from 15 residues. The germline V gene has CDR1 SEHNR and CDR2 FQNEAQ (reference sequence). In DNA form, the CDR3 reads TGTGCCAGCAGCTCCCCCCCGACAGGAGTCTACGAGCAGTACTTC. Translated: CASSSPPTGVYEQYF.

The chain is built from TRBV30 and TRBJ1-6; the D gene is possibly TRBD1 (5 bases). CDR1 and CDR2 from the germline V gene are GTSNPN and SVGIG (reference sequence). The CDR3 runs to 14 residues. The ends were cut back, 8 bases at V and 9 bases at J, with 20 bases in the middle. CDR3 bases: TGTGCCCGGCGGGGGGAGGCTGATAGTTCACCCCTCCACTTT. This sequence encodes CARRGEADSSPLHF.

V gene TRBV5-1 combines with J gene TRBJ2-7, with 11 nucleotides matching TRBD2. Looked up from germline, CDR1 is SGHRS and CDR2 is YFSETQ. The CDR3 is made up of 17 amino acids. V dropped 3 bases and J dropped 5; count of bases not matched to a gene: 13. The CDR3 loop reads CASSYKLTSGGDDEQYF. Here the CDR3 DNA reads TGCGCCAGCAGCTACAAATTAACTAGCGGGGGAGACGACGAGCAGTACTTC.

The sample holds one count of this clone. This chain links TRBV18 with TRBJ1-1; D gene uncertain. V was cut by 0 bases and J by 6 bases, with 14 bases left in between. This CDR3 has 15 residues. CDR1 is KGHSH and CDR2 is LQKENI in the germline V gene. The CDR3 DNA reads as TGTGCCAGCTCACCACCAATCATCGGAGGAGCTGAAGCTTTCTTT. It codes for CASSPPIIGGAEAFF.

This clone was picked up one time. An end of the junction differs from the germline gene, which may be a read error. Different DNA sequences within this sample yield the same CDR3. The chain recombines TRBV7-9 with TRBJ2-1, with a tentative D call TRBD1 (5 bases). Looked up from germline, CDR1 is SEHNR and CDR2 is FQNEAQ (reference sequence). This CDR3 has 16 amino acids. In DNA form, the CDR3 reads TGTGCTAGCAGCTTTTGGGGCTACTCCTCCTACAATGAGCAGTTCTTC. It encodes CASSFWGYSSYNEQFF.

V usage is TRBV7-9 and J usage is TRBJ2-5; possibly TRBD2 for D (6 bases). The V end was cut by 11 bases, the J end by 7 bases, with 20 bases between. The germline V gene has CDR1 SEHNR and CDR2 FQNEAQ (reference sequence). The CDR3 extends over 13 amino acids. The CDR3 reads CAGRDGGPGTQYF. The CDR3 region has the DNA TGTGCCGGGCGGGACGGTGGACCAGGGACCCAGTACTTC. Based on the CDR3 plus reference TRBV7-9 and TRBJ2-5, the full variable domain is DTGVSQNPRHKITKRGQNVTFRCDPISEHNRLYWYRQTLGQGPEFLTYFQNEAQLEKSRLLSDRFSAERPKGSFSTLEIQRTEQGDSAMYLCAGRDGGPGTQYFGPGTRLLVL.

The chain joins TRBV5-6 to TRBJ1-1; no clear D gene. With 1 base removed from V and 2 bases from J, the gap between germline ends came to 15 bases. The germline V gene has CDR1 SGHDT and CDR2 YYEEEE. CDR3 length equals 16 residues. This CDR3 reads CASSLPPRRINTEAFF. In DNA, the CDR3 is TGTGCCAGCAGCTTGCCTCCAAGGAGGATAAACACTGAAGCTTTCTTT.

Comments on this clone: An end of the junction differs from the germline gene, which may be a read error. V usage is TRBV7-9 and J usage is TRBJ1-4; D gene ambiguous. The length of the CDR3 is 18 residues. Germline loops: CDR1 SEHNR, CDR2 FQNEAQ (reference sequence). CDR3 DNA sequence: TGTTCCAGCAGCTTAGGGAGTGGAGGACGGGTGGCTAATGAAAAACTGTTTTTT. Translating gives CSSSLGSGGRVANEKLFF.

The V call is TRBV30, the J call TRBJ2-5, with unresolved D. CDR1 and CDR2 from the germline V gene are GTSNPN and SVGIG (reference sequence). V was trimmed by 8 bases and J by 4 bases, leaving 11 bases between them. The CDR3 contains 11 residues. The CDR3 region is CAGNAVETQYF. The CDR3 region has the DNA TGTGCCGGCAACGCCGTAGAGACCCAGTACTTC. Variable domain in full (rest from reference TRBV30 and TRBJ2-5): SQTIHQWPATLVQPVGSPLSLECTVEGTSNPNLYWYRQAAGRGLQLLFYSVGIGQISSEVPQNLSASRPQDRQFILSSKKLLLSDSGFYLCAGNAVETQYFGPGTRLLVL.

This clone came up a few times. J is TRBJ2-7 and V is TRBV5-1; 11 positions agree with TRBD1. CDR3 size: 15 residues. Germline CDR1 reads SGHRS; CDR2 reads YFSETQ. Trimming took 4 bases from V and 6 from J; bases not matched to a gene: 9. The CDR3 DNA reads TGCGCCAGCAGCCCCGGACAGGGGGCCGGTTTCGAGCAGTACTTC. Translated: CASSPGQGAGFEQYF.

The chain carries TRBV7-9 and TRBJ2-5; D remains ambiguous. The DNA end lines up better with TRBJ2-7; the J call may be wrong. This CDR3 comprises 12 residues. Germline V gene lookup returns CDR1 SEHNR and CDR2 FQNEAQ (reference sequence). The DNA of the CDR3 is TGTGCCAGCAGCCGTTTTGTCTACGAGCAGTACTTC. This sequence encodes CASSRFVYEQYF.

This clone was picked up one time. This chain joins TRBV5-1 and TRBJ2-1; 7 positions match TRBD1. Germline V gene data show CDR1 as SGHRS and CDR2 as YFSETQ. This CDR3 has 15 amino acids. V trimming: 0 bases; J trimming: 6 bases; junction bases outside the gene matches: 6. The chain's CDR3 is CASSLGWTGVNEQFF. The DNA for the CDR3 is TGCGCCAGCAGCTTGGGTTGGACAGGCGTCAATGAGCAGTTCTTC.

The genes are TRBV14 and TRBJ1-4; D is unclear. V lost 4 bases, J lost 6 bases, and 21 bases lay in between. This CDR3 contains 17 residues. Germline lookup yields CDR1 SGHDN and CDR2 FVKESK. This CDR3 is CASSRFDGSLADEKLFF. CDR3 DNA sequence: TGTGCCAGCAGCCGGTTCGACGGGTCGCTGGCTGATGAAAAACTGTTTTTT.

J is TRBJ2-5 and V is TRBV7-9; 9 nucleotides match TRBD1. Germline V gene data show CDR1 as SEHNR and CDR2 as FQNEAQ (reference sequence). The V gene end was trimmed by 5 bases and the J gene end by 5 bases; junction bases not matched to a gene: 6. This CDR3 contains 14 residues. The CDR3 spells CASSHRGRRETQYF. The DNA for the CDR3 is TGTGCCAGCAGCCACAGGGGGCGGCGGGAGACCCAGTACTTC.

J is TRBJ1-2 and V is TRBV19, with 9 bases identical to TRBD1. The germline gives CDR1 LNHDA, CDR2 SQIVND (reference sequence). V lost 6 bases and J lost 8; bases outside the gene matches: 7. CDR3 size: 13 residues. The CDR3 DNA reads as TGTGCCAGTAGAGTCGGGACAGGGAACGGCTACACCTTC. Protein product: CASRVGTGNGYTF.

V is TRBV7-3 and J is TRBJ1-1; D is unclear. Trimming cost V 5 bases and J 6 bases, with 13 bases left between them. The CDR3 extends over 13 amino acids. Germline V gene lookup returns CDR1 SGHTA and CDR2 FQGTGA. The CDR3 loop is CASSPVGGAEAFF. CDR3 coding DNA: TGTGCCAGCAGCCCCGTTGGCGGCGCTGAAGCTTTCTTT.